The present TCR beta chain was sequenced within a study of memory CD4+ T cells and cytomegalovirus serostatus. The study's findings and limits: A US-trained random forest predicted CMV serostatus with median AUC around 0.92. The CMV-associated TCR signature appears largely within the CD4+ memory repertoire.

The table came from immunoSEQ multiplex PCR; TCRdb's copy has only in-frame clones and leaves some out. Among about 56,000 clones listed, around 76% were seen once. Germline lookup yields CDR1 MGHDK and CDR2 SYGVNS. The CDR3 spans 13 residues. V was pared by 7 bases and J by 2 bases, with 11 bases between. Comment on this clone: Its antigen remains unidentified.

The sort gate was single viable CD3+CD4+CD8-CD45RO+ cells for memory CD4+ T cells. Input material: memory CD4+ T cells from blood. J is TRBJ1-1 and V is TRBV25-1; the D is unclear. The clonotype was recovered from an adult in good health and CMV-seronegative. The DNA for the CDR3 is TGTGCCAGCACCCCGTGGAGAAACACTGAAGCTTTCTTT. It yields the protein CASTPWRNTEAFF. Together with reference TRBV25-1 and TRBJ1-1, the CDR3 gives the full variable domain: EADIYQTPRYLVIGTGKKITLECSQTMGHDKMYWYQQDPGMELHLIHYSYGVNSTEKGDLSSESTVSRIRTEHFPLTLESARPSHTSQYLCASTPWRNTEAFFGQGTRLTVV.